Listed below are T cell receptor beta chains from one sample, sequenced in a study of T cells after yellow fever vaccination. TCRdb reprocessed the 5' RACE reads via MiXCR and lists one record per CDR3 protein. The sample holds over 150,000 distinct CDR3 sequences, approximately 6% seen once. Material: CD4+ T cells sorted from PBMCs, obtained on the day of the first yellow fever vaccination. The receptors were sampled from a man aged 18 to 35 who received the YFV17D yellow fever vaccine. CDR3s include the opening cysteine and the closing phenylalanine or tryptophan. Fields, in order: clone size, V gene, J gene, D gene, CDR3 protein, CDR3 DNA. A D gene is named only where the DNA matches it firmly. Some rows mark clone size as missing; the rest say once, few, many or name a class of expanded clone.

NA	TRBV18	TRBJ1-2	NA	CASSPPTGFGYGYTF	TGTGCCAGCTCACCCCCCACAGGGTTCGGCTATGGCTACACCTTC
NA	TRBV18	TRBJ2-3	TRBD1	CASSPRDRGADTQYF	TGTGCCAGCTCACCACGGGACAGGGGGGCAGATACGCAGTATTTT
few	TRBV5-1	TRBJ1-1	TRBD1	CASSQQGIITEAFF	TGCGCCAGCAGCCAACAGGGGATCATTACTGAAGCTTTCTTT
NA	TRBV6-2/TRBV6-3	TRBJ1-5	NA	CASSKTVTRSQPQHF	TGTGCCAGCAGCAAAACAGTTACTCGCAGTCAGCCCCAGCATTTT
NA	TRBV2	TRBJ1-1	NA	CAINEGDNTEAFF	TGTGCCATAAACGAAGGGGATAACACTGAAGCTTTCTTT
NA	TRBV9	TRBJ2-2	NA	CASSATVHGNTGELFF	TGTGCCAGCAGCGCGACCGTCCATGGGAACACCGGGGAGCTGTTTTTT
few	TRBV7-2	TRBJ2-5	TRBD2	CASSTRSSGAPGTQYF	TGTGCCAGCAGCACCCGTTCTAGCGGGGCTCCGGGGACCCAGTACTTC
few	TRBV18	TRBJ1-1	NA	CASSPLQSNTEAFF	TGTGCCAGCTCACCACTACAATCGAACACTGAAGCTTTCTTT
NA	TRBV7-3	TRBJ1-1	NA	CASSSGDGGQAFF	TGTGCCAGCAGCTCCGGGGACGGCGGACAAGCTTTCTTT
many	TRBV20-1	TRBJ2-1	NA	CSATYISNNEQFF	TGCAGTGCTACGTATATTTCGAACAATGAGCAGTTCTTC
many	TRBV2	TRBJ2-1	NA	CARAWTVNEQFF	TGTGCCAGGGCCTGGACGGTGAATGAGCAGTTCTTC
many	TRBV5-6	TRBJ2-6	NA	CASSLGTSGANVLTF	TGTGCCAGCAGCTTGGGGACCTCTGGGGCCAACGTCCTGACTTTC
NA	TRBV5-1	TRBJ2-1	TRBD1	CASSLEAPGGQFF	TGCGCCAGCAGCTTGGAAGCCCCAGGGGGGCAGTTCTTC
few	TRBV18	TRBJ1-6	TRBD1	CASSPSEGASSPLHF	TGTGCCAGCTCACCCTCTGAGGGGGCTAGCTCACCCCTCCACTTT
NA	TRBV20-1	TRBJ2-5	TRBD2	CSAPNSGGLQETQYF	TGCAGTGCTCCTAACTCGGGGGGGCTGCAAGAGACCCAGTACTTC
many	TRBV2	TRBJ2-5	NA	CASRVDSQETQYF	TGTGCCAGCAGGGTTGACAGTCAAGAGACCCAGTACTTC
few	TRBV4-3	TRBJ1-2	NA	CASSQDRFQQYGYTF	TGCGCCAGCAGCCAAGATAGGTTCCAGCAATATGGCTACACCTTC
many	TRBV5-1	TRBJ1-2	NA	CASSLLGQGNYGYTF	TGCGCCAGCAGCTTACTCGGCCAGGGCAACTATGGCTACACCTTC
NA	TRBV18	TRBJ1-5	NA	CASSSSPIGNQPQHF	TGTGCCAGCTCAAGTAGTCCTATAGGCAATCAGCCCCAGCATTTT
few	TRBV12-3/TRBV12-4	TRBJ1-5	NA	CASSFNHGQSNQPQHF	TGTGCCAGCAGTTTCAATCATGGACAGAGCAATCAGCCCCAGCATTTT
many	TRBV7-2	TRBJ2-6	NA	CASRGYLGNGANVLTF	TGTGCCAGCAGAGGGTATCTAGGGAACGGGGCCAACGTCCTGACTTTC
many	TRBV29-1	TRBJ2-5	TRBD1	CSVEGDRGHF	TGCAGCGTTGAAGGGGACAGGGGCCATTTC
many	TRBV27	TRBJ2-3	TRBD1	CASSPWTGEPDTQYF	TGTGCCAGCAGTCCATGGACAGGGGAACCAGATACGCAGTATTTT
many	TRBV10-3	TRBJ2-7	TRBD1	CAISSGTGVSYEQYF	TGTGCCATCAGCTCCGGGACAGGGGTATCCTACGAGCAGTACTTC
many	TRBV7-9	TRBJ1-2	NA	CASSKESGNYGYTF	TGTGCCAGCAGCAAAGAATCAGGGAACTATGGCTACACCTTC
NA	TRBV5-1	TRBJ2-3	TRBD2	CASSLRDSGSTDTQYF	TGCGCCAGCAGCTTGAGGGATAGCGGGTCCACAGATACGCAGTATTTT
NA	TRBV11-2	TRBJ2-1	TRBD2	CASIFSSGGARRYNEQFF	TGTGCCAGCATCTTTTCTAGCGGGGGGGCCCGTCGCTACAATGAGCAGTTCTTC
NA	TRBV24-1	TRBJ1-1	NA	CATKAGSSIPADTEAFF	TGTGCCACCAAAGCGGGGAGCAGCATACCCGCGGACACTGAAGCTTTCTTT
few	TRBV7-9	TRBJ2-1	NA	CASSPRGSLGGNEQFF	TGTGCCAGCAGCCCTAGAGGCTCCCTCGGTGGGAATGAGCAGTTCTTC
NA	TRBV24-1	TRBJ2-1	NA	CATSDWVGSRDEQFF	TGTGCCACCAGTGATTGGGTGGGTTCTAGGGATGAGCAGTTCTTC
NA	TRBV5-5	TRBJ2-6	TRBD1	CASSRTGIAGANVLTF	TGTGCCAGCAGTCGGACAGGAATCGCTGGGGCCAACGTCCTGACTTTC
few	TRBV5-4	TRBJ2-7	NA	CASSTLLQGSSHEQYF	TGTGCCAGCAGCACCCTACTACAGGGAAGTTCCCACGAGCAGTACTTC
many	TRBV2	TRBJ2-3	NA	CASSQQGSMDTQYF	TGTGCCAGCAGCCAACAGGGATCAATGGATACGCAGTATTTT
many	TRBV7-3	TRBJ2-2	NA	CASSPRVTGELFF	TGTGCCAGCAGCCCCCGCGTCACCGGGGAGCTGTTTTTT
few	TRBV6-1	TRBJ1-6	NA	CASWSWPGGSPLHF	TGTGCCAGCTGGAGTTGGCCAGGAGGTTCACCCCTCCACTTT
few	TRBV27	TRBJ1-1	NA	CASSLLTGTEAFF	TGTGCCAGCAGTTTATTGACCGGCACTGAAGCTTTCTTT
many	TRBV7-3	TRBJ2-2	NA	CASTWGGQDTGELFF	TGTGCCAGCACCTGGGGGGGACAGGACACCGGGGAGCTGTTTTTT
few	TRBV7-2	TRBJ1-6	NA	CASARQTLYNSPLHF	TGTGCCAGCGCCCGCCAGACACTCTATAATTCACCCCTCCACTTT
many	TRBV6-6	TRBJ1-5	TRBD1	CASGRGNQPQHF	TGTGCCAGCGGCAGGGGGAATCAGCCCCAGCATTTT
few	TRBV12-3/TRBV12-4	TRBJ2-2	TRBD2	CASSRSGATGELFF	TGTGCCAGCAGCCGCAGCGGGGCAACCGGGGAGCTGTTTTTT
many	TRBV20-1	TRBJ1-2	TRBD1	CSAKGQGNGGYTF	TGCAGTGCCAAGGGACAGGGGAACGGTGGCTACACCTTC
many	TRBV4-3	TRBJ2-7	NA	CASSLSFGGDSYEQYF	TGCGCCAGCAGCCTGAGTTTTGGCGGAGACTCCTACGAGCAGTACTTC
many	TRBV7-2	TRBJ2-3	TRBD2	CASSDPGLAMNTQYF	TGTGCCAGCAGCGATCCGGGACTAGCAATGAATACGCAGTATTTT
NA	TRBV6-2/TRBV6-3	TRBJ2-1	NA	CASSTGLGNEQFF	TGTGCCAGCAGTACCGGTCTAGGGAATGAGCAGTTCTTC
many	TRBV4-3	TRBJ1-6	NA	CASSQEGKGNSPLHF	TGCGCCAGCAGCCAAGAGGGGAAGGGGAATTCACCCCTCCACTTT
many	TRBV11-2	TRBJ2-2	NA	CASSFGRGRDWHNTGELFF	TGTGCCAGCAGCTTCGGGCGGGGAAGAGACTGGCACAACACCGGGGAGCTGTTTTTT
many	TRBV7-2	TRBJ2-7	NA	CASSSFPYEQYF	TGTGCCAGCAGCTCCTTTCCCTACGAGCAGTACTTC
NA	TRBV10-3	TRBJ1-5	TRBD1	CAISRAGGDQPQHF	TGTGCCATCAGCAGGGCAGGGGGGGATCAGCCCCAGCATTTT
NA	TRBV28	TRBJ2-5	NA	CASSLFLVKETQYF	TGTGCCAGCAGTTTGTTTCTAGTAAAAGAGACCCAGTACTTC